The 2 T cell receptor beta chains in this list originate from one sample, sequenced in a study of blood T cell repertoires in COVID-19. TCRdb's copy holds only in-frame clones and misses some; the assay was immunoSEQ multiplex PCR. The sample carries 140,000 or so clones, around four fifths recorded once. Sample: PBMCs or T cells enriched from blood (not recorded which). These receptors were collected from a woman aged 40 to 55 who had recovered from COVID-19.

CDR3 sequence (DNA): TGTGCCAGCAGTCCTATCTACGAGCAGTACTTC. It yields the protein CASSPIYEQYF. The chain uses TRBV2 and TRBJ2-7; D remains ambiguous. CDR3 length: 11 amino acids. The V end was cut by 5 bases, the J end by 3 bases, with 5 bases between. Germline lookup yields CDR1 SNHLY and CDR2 FYNNEI.

The chain recombines TRBV28 with TRBJ2-2; TRBD1 might be the D (5 bases). Trimming stripped 8 bases from V and 2 bases from J, with 9 bases between. Germline V gene sequence: CDR1 MDHEN, CDR2 SYDVKM. This CDR3 spans 13 amino acids. This CDR3 reads CASGRVNTGELFF. The DNA of the CDR3 is TGTGCCAGCGGCAGGGTAAACACCGGGGAGCTGTTTTTT.